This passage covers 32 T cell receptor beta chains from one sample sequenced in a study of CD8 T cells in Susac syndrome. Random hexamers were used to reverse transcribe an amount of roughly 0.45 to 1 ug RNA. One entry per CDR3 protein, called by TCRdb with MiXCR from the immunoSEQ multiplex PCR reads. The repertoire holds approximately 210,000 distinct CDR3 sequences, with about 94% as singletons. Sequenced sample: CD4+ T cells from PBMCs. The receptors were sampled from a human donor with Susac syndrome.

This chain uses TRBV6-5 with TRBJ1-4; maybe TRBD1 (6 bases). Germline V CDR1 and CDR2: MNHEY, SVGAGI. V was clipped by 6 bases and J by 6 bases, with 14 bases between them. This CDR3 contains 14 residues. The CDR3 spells CASSLQGGDEKLFF. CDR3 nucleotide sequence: TGTGCCAGCAGCCTACAGGGTGGAGATGAAAAACTGTTTTTT.

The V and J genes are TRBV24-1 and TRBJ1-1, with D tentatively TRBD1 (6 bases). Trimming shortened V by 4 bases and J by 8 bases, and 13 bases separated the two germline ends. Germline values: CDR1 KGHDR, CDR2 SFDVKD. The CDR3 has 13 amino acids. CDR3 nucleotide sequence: TGTGCCACCAGTGACCCGGGGGGCTCCGAAGCTTTCTTT. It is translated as CATSDPGGSEAFF.

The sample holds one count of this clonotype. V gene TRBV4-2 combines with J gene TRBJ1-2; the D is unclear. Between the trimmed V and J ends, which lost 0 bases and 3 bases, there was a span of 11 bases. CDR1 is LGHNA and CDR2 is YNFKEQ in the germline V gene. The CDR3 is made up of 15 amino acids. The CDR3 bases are TGTGCCAGCAGCCAAGAAAGTGAGAGCCACTATGGCTACACCTTC. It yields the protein CASSQESESHYGYTF.

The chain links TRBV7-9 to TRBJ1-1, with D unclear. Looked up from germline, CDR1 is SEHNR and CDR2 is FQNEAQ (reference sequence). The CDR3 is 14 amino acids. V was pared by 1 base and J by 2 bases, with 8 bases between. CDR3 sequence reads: CASSLEASNTEAFF. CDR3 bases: TGTGCCAGCAGCTTAGAAGCTAGTAACACTGAAGCTTTCTTT.

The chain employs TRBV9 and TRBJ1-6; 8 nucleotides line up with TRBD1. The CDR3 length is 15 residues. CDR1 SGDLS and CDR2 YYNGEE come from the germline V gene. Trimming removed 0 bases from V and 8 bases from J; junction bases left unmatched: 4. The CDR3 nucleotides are TGTGCCAGCAGCGTAGACCCGACAGGGGATTCACCCCTCCACTTT. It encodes CASSVDPTGDSPLHF. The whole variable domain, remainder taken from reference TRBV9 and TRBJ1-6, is DSGVTQTPKHLITATGQRVTLRCSPRSGDLSVYWYQQSLDQGLQFLIQYYNGEERAKGNILERFSAQQFPDLHSELNLSSLELGDSALYFCASSVDPTGDSPLHFGNGTRLTVT.

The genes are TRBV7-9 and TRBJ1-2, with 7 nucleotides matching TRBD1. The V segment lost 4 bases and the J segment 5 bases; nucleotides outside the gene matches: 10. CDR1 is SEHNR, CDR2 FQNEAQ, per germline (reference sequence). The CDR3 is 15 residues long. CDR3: CASSSTATGEYGYTF. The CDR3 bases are TGTGCCAGCAGCTCGACAGCAACAGGGGAATATGGCTACACCTTC.

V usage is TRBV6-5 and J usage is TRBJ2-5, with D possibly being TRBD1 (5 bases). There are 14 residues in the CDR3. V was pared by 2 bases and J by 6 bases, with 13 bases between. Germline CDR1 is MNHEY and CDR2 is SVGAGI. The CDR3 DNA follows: TGTGCCAGCAGTTACGCCGGGCAGGGAAAGACCCAGTACTTC. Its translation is CASSYAGQGKTQYF.

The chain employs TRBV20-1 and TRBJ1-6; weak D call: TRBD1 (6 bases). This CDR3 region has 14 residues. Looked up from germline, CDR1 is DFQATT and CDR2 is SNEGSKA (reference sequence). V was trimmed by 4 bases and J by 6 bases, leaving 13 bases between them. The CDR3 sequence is CSAKRTAGNSPLHF. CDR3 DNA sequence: TGCAGTGCTAAGAGGACAGCGGGTAATTCACCCCTCCACTTT.

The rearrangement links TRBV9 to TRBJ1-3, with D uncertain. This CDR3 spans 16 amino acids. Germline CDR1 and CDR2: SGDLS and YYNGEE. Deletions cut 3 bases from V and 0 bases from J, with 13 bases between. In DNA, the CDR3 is TGTGCCAGCAGCGGTCAGGACCCCGGCTCTGGAAACACCATATATTTT. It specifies CASSGQDPGSGNTIYF.

The CDR3: CASSLSQGAAEQFF. CDR3 DNA sequence: TGCGCCAGCAGCTTATCTCAGGGGGCTGCTGAGCAGTTCTTC. This chain uses TRBV5-1 with TRBJ2-1, with 8 bases fitting TRBD1. V was pared by 2 bases and J by 9 bases, with 7 bases of the junction left unmatched. Per the germline V gene, CDR1 is SGHRS and CDR2 is YFSETQ. The CDR3 contains 14 residues.

The CDR3, as DNA: TGTGCCTGGAGTCCGATTGGGGATGGGAGAGGGAGCGTAACGTATGGCTACACCTTC. It is translated as CAWSPIGDGRGSVTYGYTF. The chain uses TRBV30 and TRBJ1-2; D remains ambiguous. The CDR3 extends over 19 amino acids. V lost 2 bases and J lost 5, with 30 bases in between. In germline, CDR1 is GTSNPN, CDR2 SVGIG (reference sequence).

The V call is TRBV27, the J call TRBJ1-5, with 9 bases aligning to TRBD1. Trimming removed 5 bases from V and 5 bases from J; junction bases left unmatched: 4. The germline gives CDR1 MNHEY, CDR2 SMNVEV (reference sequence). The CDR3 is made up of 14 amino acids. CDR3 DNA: TGTGCCAGCAGTGAGACAGGGGGTTATCAGCCCCAGCATTTT. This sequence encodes CASSETGGYQPQHF.

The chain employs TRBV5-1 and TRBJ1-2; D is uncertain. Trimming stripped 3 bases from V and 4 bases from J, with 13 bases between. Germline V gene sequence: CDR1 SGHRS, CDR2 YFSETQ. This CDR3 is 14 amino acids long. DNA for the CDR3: TGCGCCAGCAGCTCAGAAGGTAGCCGCTATGGCTACACCTTC. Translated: CASSSEGSRYGYTF.

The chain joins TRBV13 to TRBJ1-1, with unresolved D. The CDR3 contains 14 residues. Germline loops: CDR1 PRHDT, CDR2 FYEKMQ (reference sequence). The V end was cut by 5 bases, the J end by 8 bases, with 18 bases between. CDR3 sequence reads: CASSPPPRHREAFF. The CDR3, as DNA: TGTGCCAGCAGCCCTCCCCCCCGGCACCGGGAAGCTTTCTTT.

In nucleotides, the CDR3 is TGCAGCGTTGTAGGACAGGGTTTCACTGAAGCTTTCTTT. Translation: CSVVGQGFTEAFF. The chain joins TRBV29-1 to TRBJ1-1, with TRBD1 identical over 8 bases. The V and J ends lost 4 bases and 4 bases, in that order; junction bases with no gene match: 5. The CDR3 loop spans 13 amino acids. CDR1 and CDR2 (germline): SQVTM, ANQGSEA.

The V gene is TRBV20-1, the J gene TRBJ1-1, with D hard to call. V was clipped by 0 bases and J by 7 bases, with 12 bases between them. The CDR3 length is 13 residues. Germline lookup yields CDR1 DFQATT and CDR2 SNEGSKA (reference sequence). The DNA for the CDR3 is TGCAGTGCTAGAGATGATAGGGAGGGTGAAGCTTTCTTT. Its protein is CSARDDREGEAFF.

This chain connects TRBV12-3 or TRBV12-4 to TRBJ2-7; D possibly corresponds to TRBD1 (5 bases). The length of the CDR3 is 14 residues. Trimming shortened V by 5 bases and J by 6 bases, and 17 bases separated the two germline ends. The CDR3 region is CASSLYKGSTEQYF. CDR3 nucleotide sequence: TGTGCCAGCAGTCTGTATAAGGGGTCCACCGAGCAGTACTTC.

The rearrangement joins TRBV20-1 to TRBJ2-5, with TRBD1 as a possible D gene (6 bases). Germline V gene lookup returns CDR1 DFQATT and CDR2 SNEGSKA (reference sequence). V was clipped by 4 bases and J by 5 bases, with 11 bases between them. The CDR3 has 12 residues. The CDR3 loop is CSAKGDGETQYF. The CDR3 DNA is TGCAGTGCTAAGGGGGACGGGGAGACCCAGTACTTC.

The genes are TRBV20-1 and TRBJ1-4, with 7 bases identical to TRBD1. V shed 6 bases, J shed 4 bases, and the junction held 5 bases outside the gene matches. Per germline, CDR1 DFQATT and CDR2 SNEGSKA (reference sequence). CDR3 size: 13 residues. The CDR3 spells CSAQQGYNEKLFF. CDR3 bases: TGCAGTGCCCAACAGGGGTATAATGAAAAACTGTTTTTT.

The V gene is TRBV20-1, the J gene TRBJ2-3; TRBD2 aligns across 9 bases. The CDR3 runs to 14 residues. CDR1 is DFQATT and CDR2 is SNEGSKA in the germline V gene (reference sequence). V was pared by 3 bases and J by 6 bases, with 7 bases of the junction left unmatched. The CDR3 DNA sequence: TGCAGTGCTAGTATGACTAGCGGCTGGGATACGCAGTATTTT. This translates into CSASMTSGWDTQYF.

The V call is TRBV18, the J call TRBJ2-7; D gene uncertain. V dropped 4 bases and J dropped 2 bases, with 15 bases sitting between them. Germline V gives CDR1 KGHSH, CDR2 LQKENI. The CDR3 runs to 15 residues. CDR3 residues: CASSRKASSPYEQYF. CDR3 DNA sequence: TGTGCCAGCTCACGTAAAGCCTCTTCCCCCTACGAGCAGTACTTC.

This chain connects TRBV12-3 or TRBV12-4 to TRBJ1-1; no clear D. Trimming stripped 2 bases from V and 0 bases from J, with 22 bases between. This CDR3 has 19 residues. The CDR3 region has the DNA TGTGCCAGCAGTTTAATGGTAGTATTGGACCGAACGATGAACACTGAAGCTTTCTTT. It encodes CASSLMVVLDRTMNTEAFF.

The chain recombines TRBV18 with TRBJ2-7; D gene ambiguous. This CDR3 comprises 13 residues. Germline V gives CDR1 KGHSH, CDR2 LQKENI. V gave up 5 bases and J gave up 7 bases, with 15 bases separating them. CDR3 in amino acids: CASSTAVYVEQYF. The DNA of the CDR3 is TGTGCCAGCTCAACAGCCGTGTACGTGGAGCAGTACTTC.

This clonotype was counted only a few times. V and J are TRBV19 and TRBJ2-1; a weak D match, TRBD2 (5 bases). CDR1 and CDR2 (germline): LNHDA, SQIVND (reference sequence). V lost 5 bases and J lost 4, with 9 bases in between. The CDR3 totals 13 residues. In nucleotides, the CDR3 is TGTGCCAGTAGTGTTGGAGGATACAATGAGCAGTTCTTC. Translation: CASSVGGYNEQFF.

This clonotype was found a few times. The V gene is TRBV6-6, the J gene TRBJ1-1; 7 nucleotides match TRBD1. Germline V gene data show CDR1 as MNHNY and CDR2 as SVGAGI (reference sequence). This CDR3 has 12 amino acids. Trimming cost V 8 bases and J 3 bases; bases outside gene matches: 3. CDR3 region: CASRTGDTEAFF. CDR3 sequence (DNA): TGTGCCAGCCGAACAGGGGACACTGAAGCTTTCTTT.

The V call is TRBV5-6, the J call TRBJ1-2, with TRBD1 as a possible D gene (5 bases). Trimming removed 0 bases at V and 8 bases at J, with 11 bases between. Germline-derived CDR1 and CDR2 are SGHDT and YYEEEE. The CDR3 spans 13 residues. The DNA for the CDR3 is TGTGCCAGCAGCTTGGCAGGGCCGGGGGGCTACACCTTC. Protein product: CASSLAGPGGYTF.

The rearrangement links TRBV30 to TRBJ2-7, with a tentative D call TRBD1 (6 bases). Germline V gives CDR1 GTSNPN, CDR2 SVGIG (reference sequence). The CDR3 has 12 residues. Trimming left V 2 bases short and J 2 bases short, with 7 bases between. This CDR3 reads CAWSRQAYEQYF. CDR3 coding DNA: TGTGCCTGGAGTCGACAGGCCTACGAGCAGTACTTC.

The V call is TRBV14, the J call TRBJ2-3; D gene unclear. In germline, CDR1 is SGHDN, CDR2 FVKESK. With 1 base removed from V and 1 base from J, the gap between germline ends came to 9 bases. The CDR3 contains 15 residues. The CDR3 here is CASSQVPIGTDTQYF. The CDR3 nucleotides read TGTGCCAGCAGCCAAGTTCCGATTGGCACAGATACGCAGTATTTT.

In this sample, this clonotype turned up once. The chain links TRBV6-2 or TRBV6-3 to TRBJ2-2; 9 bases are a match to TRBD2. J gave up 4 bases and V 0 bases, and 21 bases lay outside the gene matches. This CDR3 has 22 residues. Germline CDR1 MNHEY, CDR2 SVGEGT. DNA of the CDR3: TGTGCCAGCAGTTACTCCCAACGTCTAGCGGGGCACCGTCGATGGAGCACCGGGGAGCTGTTTTTT. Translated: CASSYSQRLAGHRRWSTGELFF.

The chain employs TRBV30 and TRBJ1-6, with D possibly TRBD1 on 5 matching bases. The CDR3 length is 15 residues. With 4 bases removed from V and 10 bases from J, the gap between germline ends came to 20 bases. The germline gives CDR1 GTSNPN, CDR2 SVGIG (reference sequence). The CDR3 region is CAWKVGAGGNSPLHF. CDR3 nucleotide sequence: TGTGCCTGGAAAGTTGGTGCGGGGGGAAACTCACCCCTCCACTTT.

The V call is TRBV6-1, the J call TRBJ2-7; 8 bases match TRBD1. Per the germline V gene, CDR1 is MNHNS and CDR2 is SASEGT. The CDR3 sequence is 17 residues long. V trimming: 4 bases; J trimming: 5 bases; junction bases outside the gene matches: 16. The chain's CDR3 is CASSGRSAGGFVDEQYF. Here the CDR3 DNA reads TGTGCCAGCAGTGGACGTTCTGCAGGGGGCTTTGTCGACGAGCAGTACTTC.

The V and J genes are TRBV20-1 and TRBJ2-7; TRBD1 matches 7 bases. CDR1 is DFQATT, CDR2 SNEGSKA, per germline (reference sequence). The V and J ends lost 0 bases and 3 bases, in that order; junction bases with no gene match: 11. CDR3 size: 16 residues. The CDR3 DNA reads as TGCAGTGCTAGAGACGTGGGACAGCCGGCGGACTACGAGCAGTACTTC. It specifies CSARDVGQPADYEQYF.